This TCR beta chain was profiled in a study of neurological immune-mediated disorders. This clonotype was detected many times. Its antigen remains unknown. From germline, CDR1 is DFQATT and CDR2 SNEGSKA (reference sequence). The CDR3 covers 13 residues. The trim removed 3 bases at V and 3 bases at J, leaving 3 bases unmatched. The authors produced cDNA by 5'RACE using 10-nucleotide random UMIs. Whenever a sequencing run was performed, it yielded over 170 million TCR-beta sequences from 15-18 subjects. TCRdb reanalysed the 5' RACE reads using MiXCR and keeps one entry per CDR3 protein. The table shows 30,000 to 35,000 distinct CDR3 sequences, with over 3.5% occurring only once. Whole-study findings and limits: The greatest TCR clonal expansion appeared in HTLV-1-associated myelopathy and the smallest, falling below healthy controls, in multiple sclerosis.

Among the participants, healthy controls were blood bank volunteers in Maryland, USA. The sequencing input was CD4+ T cells from blood. The sequence derives from a woman aged 35 to 49 in good health. The chain has TRBV20-1 and TRBJ2-7, with TRBD2 matching over 9 bases. This CDR3 reads CSARRSGGYEQYF. The CDR3 DNA reads TGCAGTGCTAGGCGTAGCGGGGGCTACGAGCAGTACTTC.